A selection of T cell receptor beta chains follows, all from one sample in a study of cytomegalovirus exposure and HLA in healthy donors. TCRdb's table, derived via immunoSEQ multiplex PCR, lists solely in-frame clones and lacks some. Recorded for this sample: around 140,000 clones. What was sequenced was PBMCs. Receptors were obtained from a male donor in good health and CMV-seronegative. Each CDR3 is given with its conserved first and last residue.

V gene: TRBV28
J gene: TRBJ1-2
CDR3 protein: CASSFQLRQDTYNQEGYTF

V gene: TRBV7-9
J gene: TRBJ1-2
CDR3 protein: CASSQTGNNYGYTF

V gene: TRBV15
J gene: TRBJ1-5
CDR3 protein: CATSRESNTGTGSQPQHF

V gene: TRBV30
J gene: TRBJ2-7
CDR3 protein: CAWSVLAGSYEQYF

V gene: TRBV5-1
J gene: TRBJ1-1
CDR3 protein: CASSLGQGGTEAFF

V gene: TRBV9
J gene: TRBJ2-1
CDR3 protein: CASSVGAGPPINEQFF

V gene: TRBV11-2
J gene: TRBJ1-2
CDR3 protein: CASSLERTGGYGYTF

V gene: TRBV30
J gene: TRBJ1-4
CDR3 protein: CAWSNQAATNEKLFF

V gene: TRBV4-3
J gene: TRBJ1-5
CDR3 protein: CASSQGRLNQPQHF

V gene: TRBV9
J gene: TRBJ2-1
CDR3 protein: CASSVDLWANLNSYNEQFF

V gene: TRBV7-9
J gene: TRBJ1-5
CDR3 protein: CASSLVGAGFQPQHF

V gene: TRBV27
J gene: TRBJ2-7
CDR3 protein: CASNKGSEQYF

V gene: TRBV4-1
J gene: TRBJ1-4
CDR3 protein: CASREGERTNEKLFF

V gene: TRBV7-2
J gene: TRBJ1-4
CDR3 protein: CASSLVSGVGLFF

V gene: TRBV5-1
J gene: NA
CDR3 protein: CASSPTSGSFGTYEQYF

V gene: TRBV19
J gene: TRBJ1-5
CDR3 protein: CASSPGWGSTNQPQHF

V gene: TRBV10-2
J gene: TRBJ1-1
CDR3 protein: CASREPIGTPLEAFF

V gene: TRBV7-8
J gene: TRBJ1-1
CDR3 protein: CASSPGTGVGAFF

V gene: TRBV30
J gene: TRBJ2-7
CDR3 protein: CAWGVAGALDEQYF